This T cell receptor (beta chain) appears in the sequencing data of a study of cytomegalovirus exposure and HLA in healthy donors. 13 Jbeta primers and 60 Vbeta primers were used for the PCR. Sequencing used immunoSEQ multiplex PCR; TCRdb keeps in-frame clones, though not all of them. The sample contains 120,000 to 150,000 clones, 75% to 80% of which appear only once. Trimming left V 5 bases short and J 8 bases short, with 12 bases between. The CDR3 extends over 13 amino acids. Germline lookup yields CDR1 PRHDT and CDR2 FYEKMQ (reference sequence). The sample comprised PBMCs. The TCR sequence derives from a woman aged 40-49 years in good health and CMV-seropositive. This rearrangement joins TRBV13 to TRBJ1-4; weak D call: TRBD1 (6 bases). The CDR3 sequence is CASSLGQMEKLFF. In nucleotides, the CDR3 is TGTGCCAGCAGCCTGGGACAAATGGAAAAACTGTTTTTT.